This T cell receptor (beta chain) was sequenced during a study of tumor-infiltrating lymphocytes in primary liver carcinoma (dated by TCRdb to about 2017). Regarding the complete study: Between November 2015 and March 2016, about 5 patients in China with histopathologically diagnosed primary liver carcinoma had surgical resection. The five patients had tumors of stage T1-T3 N0M0, with maximum diameters ranging from roughly 4.2 to 10 cm. Of the five patients (three men and two women, aged 30 to 69 years), four had hepatocellular carcinoma and one had combined HCC and intrahepatic cholangiocarcinoma. TCRbeta repertoire sequencing, expression microarrays and whole-exome sequencing were combined in the study across five regions of each liver tumor, with adjacent normal tissue and blood also included. Samples yielded roughly 3.5 to 8 million productive TCRbeta reads; read depth did not differ significantly between tissue types. TCRbeta repertoire sequencing covered roughly 35 specimens from 5 patients: roughly 25 tumor regions, 5 adjacent noncancerous liver tissues and 5 peripheral blood samples. Technical replicate repertoires showed high reproducibility, with mean shared-clone rates approximately 0.9 and correlation coefficients above 0.95. Overall study results and their limits: With just 4 or 5 patients in the study, the authors point out that the findings should be validated in a larger study. Consistent with antigen-driven expansion, pairs of tumor regions showed higher repertoire overlap (mean around 36%) than either tumor-adjacent pairs (around 17%) or tumor-blood pairs (roughly 14%). Only the TCR beta chain was sequenced, so true repertoire diversity is likely underestimated because unpaired alpha chains were not captured. A significantly larger repertoire fraction was made up by the top 250 clones in tumors than in blood (p = 0.039). Comparison of CD4+ and CD8+ T cell repertoires was precluded by the use of bulk unsorted samples.

This clonotype was detected once. Its recognized antigen is unknown. This may stem from a read error, because a much larger clone lies one nucleotide away. A constant-region primer and ProtoScript II reverse transcriptase were used to reverse-transcribe TCRbeta-specific cDNA from about 500 ng total RNA. Three nested multiplex PCR rounds, following a slightly modified ARM-PCR procedure, were used to build the TCRbeta libraries. Sample barcodes and Illumina adapters were added in a final 25-cycle PCR using Deep VentR polymerase. Before sequencing, amplicons between 200 and 500 bp were purified from gel using a QIAquick gel extraction kit. The TCRbeta amplicons were sequenced with 250-bp paired-end reads on an Illumina HiSeq 2500. On the authors' methods: Quality trimming of reads was performed with Trimmomatic v0.33, and paired reads were merged with FLASH v1.2.11 so that full CDR3 sequences could be recovered. MiGEC v1.2.1b assigned V, D and J germline segments to the rearranged TCRbeta sequences. Clonotype statistics, along with Shannon-Wiener diversity indices, were calculated using VDJtools v1.0.0. To cut down on sampling bias, every analysis after diversity analysis relied on just the 250 most abundant clonotypes from each sample. TCRdb applied fastp at Q25 and MiXCR to the public reads, then kept only in-frame beta chains. Each CDR3 protein gets just one entry, which takes the most common genes and DNA from the rows behind it. TCRdb assigned the V and J calls; the authors' analysis was not used. The sample table shows 190,000 or so distinct CDR3 sequences, and less than 65% are seen once. Clones ranked in the top ten supply approximately 7% of the sample.

Blood RNA was extracted from unsorted whole blood with TRIzol reagent; germline DNA came from the DNeasy Blood & Tissue kit. At the time of sampling, the patients were treatment-naive and had chronic HBV infection. Before surgery, 4 to 5 milliliters of peripheral blood were collected into K2EDTA tubes. The TCR was taken from a woman in her sixties with primary liver carcinoma and hepatitis B virus infection. Sequencing used peripheral blood.

The CDR3 here reads CASNRATYEQYF. At the DNA level, the sequence is TGTGCCAGCAACAGGGCTACCTACGAGCAGTACTTC. The V and J segments used are TRBV6-2 or TRBV6-3 and TRBJ2-7; TRBD1 is possibly the D segment (6 matching bases). From its cysteine to its phenylalanine, the CDR3 spans 12 amino acids. Kept here is only the CDR3 DNA, which spans 36 bases and is read in frame from base 1. V and J are truncated by 7 bases and 2 bases respectively, leaving an intervening sequence of 9 bases. CDR1 and CDR2 were assigned from the germline V gene as MNHEY and SVGEGT.